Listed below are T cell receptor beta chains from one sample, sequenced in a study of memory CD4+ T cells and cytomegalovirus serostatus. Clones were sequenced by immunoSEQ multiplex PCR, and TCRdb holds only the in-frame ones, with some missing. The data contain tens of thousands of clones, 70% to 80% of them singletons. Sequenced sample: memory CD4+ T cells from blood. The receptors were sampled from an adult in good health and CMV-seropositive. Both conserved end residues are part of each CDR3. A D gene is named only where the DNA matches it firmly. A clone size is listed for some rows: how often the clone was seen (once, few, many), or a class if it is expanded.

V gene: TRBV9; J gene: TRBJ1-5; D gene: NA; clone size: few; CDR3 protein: CASSVGDNQPQHF; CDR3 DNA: TGTGCCAGCAGCGTAGGGGACAATCAGCCCCAGCATTTT
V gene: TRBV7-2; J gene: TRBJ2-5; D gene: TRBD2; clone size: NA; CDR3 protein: CASSLEGLGGETQYF; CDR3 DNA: TGTGCCAGCAGCTTAGAGGGACTAGGGGGGGAGACCCAGTACTTC
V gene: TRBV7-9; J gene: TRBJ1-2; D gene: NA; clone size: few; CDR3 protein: CASSTGKNYGYTF; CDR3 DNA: TGTGCCAGCAGCACGGGAAAGAACTATGGCTACACCTTC
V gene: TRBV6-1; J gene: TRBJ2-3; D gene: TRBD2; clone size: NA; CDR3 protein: CASRIAGYSTDTQYF; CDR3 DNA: TGTGCCAGCAGGATAGCGGGCTATAGCACAGATACGCAGTATTTT
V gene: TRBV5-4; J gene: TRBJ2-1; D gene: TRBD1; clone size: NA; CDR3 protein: CASSWDRDRGNEQFF; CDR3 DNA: TGTGCCAGCAGTTGGGACCGGGACAGGGGTAATGAGCAGTTCTTC
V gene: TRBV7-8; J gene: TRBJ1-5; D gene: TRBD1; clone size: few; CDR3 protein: CASSSMDRPVNQPQHF; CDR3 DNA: TGTGCCAGCAGCTCTATGGACAGGCCCGTCAATCAGCCCCAGCATTTT
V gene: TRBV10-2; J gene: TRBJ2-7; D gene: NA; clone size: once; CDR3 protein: CASGIFFRLGYEQYF; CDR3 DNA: TGCGCCAGCGGTATCTTCTTCCGACTAGGATACGAGCAGTACTTC
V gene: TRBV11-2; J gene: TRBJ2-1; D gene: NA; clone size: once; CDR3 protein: CASSLDLIATDEQFF; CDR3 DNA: TGTGCCAGCAGCTTAGATCTTATAGCGACGGATGAGCAGTTCTTC
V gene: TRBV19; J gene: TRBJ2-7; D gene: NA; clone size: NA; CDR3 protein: CASSIGPAGSYEQYF; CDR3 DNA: TGTGCCAGTAGTATAGGTCCAGCGGGCTCCTACGAGCAGTACTTC
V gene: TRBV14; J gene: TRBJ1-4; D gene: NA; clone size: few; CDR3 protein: CASSRLKALNEKLFF; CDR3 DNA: TGTGCCAGCAGCCGATTAAAGGCTCTTAATGAAAAACTGTTTTTT
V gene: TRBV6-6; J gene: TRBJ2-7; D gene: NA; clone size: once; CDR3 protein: CASSSTDSYEQYF; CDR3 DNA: TGTGCCAGCAGTTCCACGGACTCCTACGAGCAGTACTTC
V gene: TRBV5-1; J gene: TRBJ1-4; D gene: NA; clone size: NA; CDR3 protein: CASSRGTGPEKLFF; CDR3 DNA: TGCGCCAGCAGCAGAGGGACGGGCCCTGAAAAACTGTTTTTT
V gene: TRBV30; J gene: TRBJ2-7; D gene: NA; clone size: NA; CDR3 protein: CAGMTASSYEQYF; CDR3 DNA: TGTGCCGGAATGACGGCTAGCTCCTACGAGCAGTACTTC
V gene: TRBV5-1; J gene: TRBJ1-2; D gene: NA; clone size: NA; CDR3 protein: CASSSLSGDTRSYGYTF; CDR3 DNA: TGCGCCAGCAGCTCCCTTTCCGGGGACACTAGGTCCTATGGCTACACCTTC
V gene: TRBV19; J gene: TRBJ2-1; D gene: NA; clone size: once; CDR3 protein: CASSRGQYNEQFF; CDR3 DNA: TGTGCCAGTAGTAGGGGGCAATACAATGAGCAGTTCTTC
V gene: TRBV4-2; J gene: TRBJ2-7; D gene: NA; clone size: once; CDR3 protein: CASSPNRAPNEGEQYF; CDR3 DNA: TGTGCCAGCAGCCCGAACCGGGCCCCTAATGAAGGCGAGCAGTACTTC
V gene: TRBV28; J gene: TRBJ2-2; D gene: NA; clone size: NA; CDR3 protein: CASKTGTGELFF; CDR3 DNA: TGTGCCAGCAAAACGGGCACCGGGGAGCTGTTTTTT
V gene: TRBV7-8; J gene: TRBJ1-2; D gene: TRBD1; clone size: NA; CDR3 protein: CASSPPGGAGGNYGYTF; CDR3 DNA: TGTGCCAGCAGCCCCCCTGGGGGGGCAGGGGGTAACTATGGCTACACCTTC
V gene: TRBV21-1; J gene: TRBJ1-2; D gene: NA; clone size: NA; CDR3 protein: CASSNWDSPNYGYTF; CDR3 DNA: TGTGCCAGCAGCAACTGGGACAGCCCTAACTATGGCTACACCTTC
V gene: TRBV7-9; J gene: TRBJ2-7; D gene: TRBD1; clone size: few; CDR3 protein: CASSPFTYRGRDHEQYF; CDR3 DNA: TGTGCCAGCAGTCCATTCACCTACAGGGGGCGCGACCACGAGCAGTACTTC
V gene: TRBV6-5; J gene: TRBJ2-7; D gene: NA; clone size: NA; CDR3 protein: CASNGLAAAYEQYF; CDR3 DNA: TGTGCCAGCAACGGGCTAGCTGCCGCCTACGAGCAGTACTTC
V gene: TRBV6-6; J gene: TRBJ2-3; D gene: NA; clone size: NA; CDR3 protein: CATGPASTDTQYF; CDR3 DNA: TGTGCCACCGGCCCAGCGTCCACAGATACGCAGTATTTT
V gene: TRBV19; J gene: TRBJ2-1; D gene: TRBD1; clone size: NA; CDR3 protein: CASSPGQYNEQFF; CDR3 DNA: TGTGCCAGTAGTCCGGGACAGTACAATGAGCAGTTCTTC
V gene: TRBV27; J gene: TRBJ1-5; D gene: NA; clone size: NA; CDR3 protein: CASSLSSRGTSNQPQHF; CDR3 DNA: TGTGCCAGCAGTTTATCGTCGAGGGGCACGAGCAATCAGCCCCAGCATTTT
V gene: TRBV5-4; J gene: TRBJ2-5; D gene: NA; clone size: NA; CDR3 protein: CASSGSPQETQYF; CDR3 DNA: TGTGCCAGCAGCGGGAGCCCGCAAGAGACCCAGTACTTC
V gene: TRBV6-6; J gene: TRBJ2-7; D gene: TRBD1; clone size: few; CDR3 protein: CASSYRTGHYEQYF; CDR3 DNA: TGTGCCAGCAGTTACAGGACAGGGCACTACGAGCAGTACTTC
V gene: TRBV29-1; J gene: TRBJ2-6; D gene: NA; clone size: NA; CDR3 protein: CSVRPGAGANVLTF; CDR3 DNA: TGCAGCGTTCGACCGGGAGCTGGGGCCAACGTCCTGACTTTC
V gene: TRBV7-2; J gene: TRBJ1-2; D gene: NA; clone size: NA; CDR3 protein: CASSDGRGRNYGYTF; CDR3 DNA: TGTGCCAGCAGCGATGGACGGGGACGAAACTATGGCTACACCTTC
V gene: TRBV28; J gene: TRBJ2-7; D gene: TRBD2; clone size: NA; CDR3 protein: CASSLPFSGGYEQYF; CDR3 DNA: TGTGCCAGCAGTTTACCCTTCTCGGGAGGCTACGAGCAGTACTTC
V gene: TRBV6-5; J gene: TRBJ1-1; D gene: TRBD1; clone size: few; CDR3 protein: CASSRPGTANTEAFF; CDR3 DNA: TGTGCCAGCAGCCGTCCCGGGACAGCGAACACTGAAGCTTTCTTT
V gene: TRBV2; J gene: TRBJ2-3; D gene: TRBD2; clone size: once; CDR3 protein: CASSRGGGIDTQYF; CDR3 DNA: TGTGCCAGCAGTCGGGGGGGAGGAATAGATACGCAGTATTTT
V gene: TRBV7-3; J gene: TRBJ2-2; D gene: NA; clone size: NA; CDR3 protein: CASSRGVTGELFF; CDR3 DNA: TGTGCCAGCAGCCGGGGCGTGACCGGGGAGCTGTTTTTT
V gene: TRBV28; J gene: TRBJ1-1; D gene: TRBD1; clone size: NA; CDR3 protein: CASSLFHRGREAFF; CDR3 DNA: TGTGCCAGCAGTTTATTCCACAGGGGGAGGGAAGCTTTCTTT
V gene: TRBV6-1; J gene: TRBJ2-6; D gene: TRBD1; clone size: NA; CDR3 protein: CASSGQGRSGANVLTF; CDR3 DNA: TGTGCCAGCAGTGGACAGGGCCGCTCTGGGGCCAACGTCCTGACTTTC
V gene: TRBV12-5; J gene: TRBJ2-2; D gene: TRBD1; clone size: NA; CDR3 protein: CASGPQGAGELFF; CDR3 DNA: TGTGCTAGTGGCCCACAGGGGGCCGGGGAGCTGTTTTTT
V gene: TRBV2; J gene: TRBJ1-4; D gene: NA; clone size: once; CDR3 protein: CASSELGRARGEKLFF; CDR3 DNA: TGTGCCAGCAGTGAGCTGGGCAGGGCAAGAGGTGAAAAACTGTTTTTT
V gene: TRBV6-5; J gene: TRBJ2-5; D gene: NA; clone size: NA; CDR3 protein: CASSSPRGRETQYF; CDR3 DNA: TGTGCCAGCAGTTCCCCCCGGGGGCGAGAGACCCAGTACTTC
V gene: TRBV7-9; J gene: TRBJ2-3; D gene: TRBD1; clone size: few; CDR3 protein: CASSDRGRGTDTQYF; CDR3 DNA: TGTGCCAGCAGCGACAGGGGACGGGGCACAGATACGCAGTATTTT
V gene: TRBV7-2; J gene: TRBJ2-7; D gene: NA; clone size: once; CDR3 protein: CASSPIQGGDYEQYF; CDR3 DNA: TGTGCCAGCAGCCCCATCCAAGGGGGTGACTACGAGCAGTACTTC
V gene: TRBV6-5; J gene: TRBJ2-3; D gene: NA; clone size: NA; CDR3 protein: CASRLEVWTDTQYF; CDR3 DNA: TGTGCCAGCCGCCTGGAGGTTTGGACAGATACGCAGTATTTT
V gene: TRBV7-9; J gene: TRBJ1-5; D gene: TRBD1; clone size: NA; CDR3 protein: CASSIGQGGSNQPQHF; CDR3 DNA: TGTGCCAGCAGCATAGGACAGGGTGGAAGCAATCAGCCCCAGCATTTT
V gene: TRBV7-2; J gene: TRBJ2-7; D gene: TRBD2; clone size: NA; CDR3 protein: CASSYLTSGIYEQYF; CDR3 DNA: TGTGCCAGCAGCTACCTGACTAGCGGGATCTACGAGCAGTACTTC
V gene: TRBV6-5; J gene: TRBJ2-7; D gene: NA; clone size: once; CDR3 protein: CASSYSSFMGEQYF; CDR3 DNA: TGTGCCAGCAGTTACTCATCTTTTATGGGGGAGCAGTACTTC
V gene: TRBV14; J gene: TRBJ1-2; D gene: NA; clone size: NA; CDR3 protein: CASSQAGADSITSYGYTF; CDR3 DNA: TGTGCCAGCAGCCAAGCGGGGGCCGACTCTATTACCAGCTATGGCTACACCTTC
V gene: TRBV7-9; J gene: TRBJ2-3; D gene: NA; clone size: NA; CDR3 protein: CASSPQDTQYF; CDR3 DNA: TGTGCCAGCAGTCCCCAAGATACGCAGTATTTT
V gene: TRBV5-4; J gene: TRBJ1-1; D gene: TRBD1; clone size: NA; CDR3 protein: CASRWGQTNTEAFF; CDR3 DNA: TGTGCCAGCAGGTGGGGACAGACAAACACTGAAGCTTTCTTT
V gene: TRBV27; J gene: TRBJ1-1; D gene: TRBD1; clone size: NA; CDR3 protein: CASGGQGSMNTEAFF; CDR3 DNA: TGTGCCAGCGGGGGACAGGGTTCGATGAACACTGAAGCTTTCTTT
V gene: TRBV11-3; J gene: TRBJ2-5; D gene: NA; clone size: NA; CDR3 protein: CASSLAAPETQYF; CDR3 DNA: TGTGCCAGCAGCTTAGCCGCTCCAGAGACCCAGTACTTC
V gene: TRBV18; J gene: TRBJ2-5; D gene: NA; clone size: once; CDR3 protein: CASSPRQQETQYF; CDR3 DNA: TGTGCCAGCTCACCACGGCAGCAAGAGACCCAGTACTTC
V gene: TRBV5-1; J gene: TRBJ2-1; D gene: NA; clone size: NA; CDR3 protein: CASSLSFDNEQFF; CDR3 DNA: TGCGCCAGCAGCCTTTCCTTTGACAATGAGCAGTTCTTC